This T cell receptor (beta chain) appears in the sequencing data of a study of cytomegalovirus exposure and HLA in healthy donors. As concerns this clone: Its antigen remains unidentified.

Study results and caveats: Rarity characterized most TCR sequences, yet some public TCRs appeared in many donors. According to a subsequent analysis, TCR clusters identified in the first cohort showed a tendency to co-occur across the roughly 120 validation repertoires. The classifier reportedly diagnosed cytomegalovirus status with high specificity and sensitivity.

The V gene lost 4 bases and the J gene lost 0 bases, with 12 bases spanning the gap. This CDR3 has 15 residues. CDR1 MGHRA and CDR2 YSYEKL come from the germline V gene. Profiling relied on immunoSEQ multiplex PCR, and the TCRdb table lists in-frame clones only, not all of them. The sample lists roughly 60,000 clones; about 90% were seen once. The origin of this receptor is a woman aged 18 to 35 in good health and CMV-seronegative. V gene TRBV4-1 combines with J gene TRBJ2-5, with D unresolved. Sequences were obtained from PBMCs. The CDR3 coding sequence is TGCGCCAGCAGCCTTGGCAGCGACGACCAAGAGACCCAGTACTTC. Translation gives CASSLGSDDQETQYF.